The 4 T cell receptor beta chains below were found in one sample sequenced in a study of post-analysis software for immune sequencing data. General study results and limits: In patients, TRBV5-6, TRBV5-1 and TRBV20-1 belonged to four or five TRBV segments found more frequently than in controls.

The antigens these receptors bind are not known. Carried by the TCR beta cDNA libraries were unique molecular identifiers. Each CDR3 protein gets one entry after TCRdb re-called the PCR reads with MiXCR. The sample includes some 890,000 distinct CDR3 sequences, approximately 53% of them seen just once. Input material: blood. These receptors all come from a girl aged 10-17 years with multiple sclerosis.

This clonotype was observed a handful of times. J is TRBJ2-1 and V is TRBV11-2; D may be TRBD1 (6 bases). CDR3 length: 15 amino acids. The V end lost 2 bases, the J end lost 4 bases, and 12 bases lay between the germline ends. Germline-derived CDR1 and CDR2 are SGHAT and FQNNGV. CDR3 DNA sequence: TGTGCCAGCAGCTTAACCCAGGGGAGTTACAATGAGCAGTTCTTC. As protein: CASSLTQGSYNEQFF.

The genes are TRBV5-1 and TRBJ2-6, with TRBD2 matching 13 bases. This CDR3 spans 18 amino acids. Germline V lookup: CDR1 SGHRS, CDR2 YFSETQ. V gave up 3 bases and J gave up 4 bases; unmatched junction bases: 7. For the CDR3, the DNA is TGCGCCAGCAGCTCCTCGGGGGGACTAGCGGGAGGGGCCAACGTCCTGACTTTC. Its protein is CASSSSGGLAGGANVLTF.

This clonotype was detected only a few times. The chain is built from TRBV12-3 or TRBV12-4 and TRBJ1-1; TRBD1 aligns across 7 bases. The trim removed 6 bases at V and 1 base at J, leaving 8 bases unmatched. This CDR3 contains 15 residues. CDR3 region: CASSQEAGGNTEAFF. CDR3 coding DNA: TGTGCCAGCAGCCAGGAGGCAGGGGGGAACACTGAAGCTTTCTTT.

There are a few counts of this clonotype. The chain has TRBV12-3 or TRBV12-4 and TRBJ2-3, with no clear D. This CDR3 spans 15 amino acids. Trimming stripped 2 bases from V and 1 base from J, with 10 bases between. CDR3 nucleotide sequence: TGTGCCAGCAGTTTAAGGGAACTGGGCACAGATACGCAGTATTTT. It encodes CASSLRELGTDTQYF.